This TCR beta chain derives from a study of blood T cell repertoires in COVID-19. Repertoires were generated with immunoSEQ multiplex PCR, while TCRdb's copy carries only in-frame clones and drops some. Of about 110,000 clones listed, approximately 80% are singletons. The germline V gene has CDR1 SGHDT and CDR2 YYEEEE. V was pared by 3 bases and J by 0 bases, with 15 bases between. This CDR3 is 16 amino acids long. Sequenced sample: peripheral blood. The clonotype originates from a woman in her sixties or seventies with acute or convalescent COVID-19. The chain carries TRBV5-6 and TRBJ1-2; a weak D match, TRBD1 (6 bases). CDR3 DNA sequence: TGTGCCAGCAGCTGGGGTCCTTCAGGGGCTAACTATGGCTACACCTTC. It specifies CASSWGPSGANYGYTF.